The source of this TCR beta chain is a study of shared clonotypes between healthy human individuals. Here immunoSEQ multiplex PCR was the method, and the copy in TCRdb shows in-frame clones only, minus some. The sample yields about 2 million clones, just under 95% seen once. The ends were cut back, 4 bases at V and 2 bases at J, with 12 bases in the middle. This CDR3 contains 14 residues. Germline assignment: CDR1 GTSNPN and CDR2 SVGIG (reference sequence). Study results and limitations: The authors sampled blood alone, and tissue repertoires likely differ.

CD45RO-negative CD8 cells positively selected for CCR7 made up the naive population, which excluded terminally differentiated effector memory CD45RA+ cells. This clone was picked up one time. Its antigen is unknown. This clonotype was obtained from a young man in good health. The chain couples TRBV30 to TRBJ1-3, with a possible D match to TRBD1 (6 bases). The material sequenced was naive CD8+ T cells sorted from blood. CDR3 DNA sequence: TGTGCCTGGACAGGGGTTTTGGCTGGAAACACCATATATTTT. The encoded protein is CAWTGVLAGNTIYF.